The entry below describes one TCR beta chain. Its antigen is unidentified. Primed by a sample-barcoded 5' primer and a J-beta primer mix, a second PCR proceeded for roughly 6 to 12 cycles. From the 5' RACE reads, TCRdb called clonotypes with MiXCR, one entry per CDR3 protein. Of 890,000 or so distinct CDR3 sequences listed, approximately 65% are singletons. The sample is drawn from a study of blood T cells in healthy people across ages. Study results and caveats: Older age went with lower TCR beta diversity per million T cells, in a roughly linear way.

Germline V gene data show CDR1 as KGHSH and CDR2 as LQKENI. There are 13 residues in the CDR3. Trimming took off 0 bases at V and 5 bases at J, with 6 bases between the two ends. The specimen sequenced was blood. This chain connects TRBV18 to TRBJ2-3; D unclear. The clonotype originates from a man aged 30 to 39 in good health. Here the CDR3 reads CASSPPVLDTQYF. DNA for the CDR3: TGTGCCAGCTCACCACCGGTCCTAGATACGCAGTATTTT.